This T cell receptor (beta chain) appears in the sequencing data of a study of control samples from healthy donors and cancer patients. Profiled with immunoSEQ multiplex PCR; TCRdb holds only in-frame clones, not every one. The sample has about 80,000 clones; roughly nine tenths are singletons. Trimming at V came to 5 bases and at J to 7 bases, leaving 10 bases not matched to a gene. Germline CDR1 SGHTA, CDR2 FQGTGA. The CDR3 is made up of 15 amino acids. The sample consisted of blood. This chain connects TRBV7-3 to TRBJ2-1, with TRBD1 matching over 8 bases. The sequence derives from a man aged 50 or older in good health. For the CDR3, the DNA is TGTGCCAGCAGCCCCTTTGGACAGGGTCGGAATGAGCAGTTCTTC. Translating gives CASSPFGQGRNEQFF.